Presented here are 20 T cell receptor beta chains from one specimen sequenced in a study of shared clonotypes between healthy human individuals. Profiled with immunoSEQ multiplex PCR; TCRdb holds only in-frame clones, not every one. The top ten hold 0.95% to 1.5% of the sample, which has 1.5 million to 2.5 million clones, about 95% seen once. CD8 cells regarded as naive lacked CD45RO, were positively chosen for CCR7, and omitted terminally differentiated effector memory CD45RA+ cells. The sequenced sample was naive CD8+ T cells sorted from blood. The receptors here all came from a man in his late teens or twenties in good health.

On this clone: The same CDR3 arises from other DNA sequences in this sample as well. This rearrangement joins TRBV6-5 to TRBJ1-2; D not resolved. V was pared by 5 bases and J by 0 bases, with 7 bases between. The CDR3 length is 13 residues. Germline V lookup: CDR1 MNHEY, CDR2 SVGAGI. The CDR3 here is CASSPEANYGYTF. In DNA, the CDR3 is TGTGCCAGCAGTCCCGAGGCTAACTATGGCTACACCTTC.

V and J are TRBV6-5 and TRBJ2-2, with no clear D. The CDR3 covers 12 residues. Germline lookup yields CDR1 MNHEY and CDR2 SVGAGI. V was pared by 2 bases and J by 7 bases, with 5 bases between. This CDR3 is CASSYRVGELFF. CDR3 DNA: TGTGCCAGCAGTTACAGGGTCGGGGAGCTGTTTTTT.

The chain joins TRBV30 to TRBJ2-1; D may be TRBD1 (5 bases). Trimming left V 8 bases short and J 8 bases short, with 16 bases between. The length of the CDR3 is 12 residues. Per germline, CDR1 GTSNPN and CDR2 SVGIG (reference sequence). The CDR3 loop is CAGAIGFDEQFF. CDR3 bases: TGTGCCGGGGCCATCGGGTTCGATGAGCAGTTCTTC.

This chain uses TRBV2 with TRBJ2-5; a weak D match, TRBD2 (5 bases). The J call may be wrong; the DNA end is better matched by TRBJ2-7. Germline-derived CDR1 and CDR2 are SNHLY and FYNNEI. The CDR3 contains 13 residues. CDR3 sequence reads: CASGFTGSYEQYF. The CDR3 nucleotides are TGTGCCAGCGGGTTTACGGGGTCCTACGAGCAGTACTTC.

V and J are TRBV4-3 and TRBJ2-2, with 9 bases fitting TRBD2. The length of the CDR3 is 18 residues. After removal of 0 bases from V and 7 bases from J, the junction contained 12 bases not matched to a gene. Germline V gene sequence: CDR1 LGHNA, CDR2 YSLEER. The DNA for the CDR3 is TGCGCCAGCAGCCAAGAGGCGTGGCCTAGCGGGATTGTCGGGGAGCTGTTTTTT. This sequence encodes CASSQEAWPSGIVGELFF.

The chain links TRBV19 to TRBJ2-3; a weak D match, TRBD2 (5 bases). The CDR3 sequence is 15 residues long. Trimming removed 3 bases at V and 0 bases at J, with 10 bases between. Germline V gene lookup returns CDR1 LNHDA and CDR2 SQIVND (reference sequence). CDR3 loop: CASSILGVSTDTQYF. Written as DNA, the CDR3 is TGTGCCAGTAGTATTCTCGGGGTTAGCACAGATACGCAGTATTTT.

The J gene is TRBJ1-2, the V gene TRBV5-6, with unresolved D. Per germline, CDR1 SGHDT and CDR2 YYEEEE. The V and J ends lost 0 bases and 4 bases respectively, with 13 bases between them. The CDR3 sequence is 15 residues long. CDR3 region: CASSLDRLQIYGYTF. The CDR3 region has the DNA TGTGCCAGCAGCTTGGATAGGTTACAGATCTATGGCTACACCTTC.

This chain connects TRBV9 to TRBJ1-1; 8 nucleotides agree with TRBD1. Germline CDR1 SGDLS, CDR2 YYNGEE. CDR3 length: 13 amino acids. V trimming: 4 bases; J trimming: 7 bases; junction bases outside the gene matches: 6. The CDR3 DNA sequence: TGTGCCAGCAGCCAGGGGGACAGGAATGAAGCTTTCTTT. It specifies CASSQGDRNEAFF.

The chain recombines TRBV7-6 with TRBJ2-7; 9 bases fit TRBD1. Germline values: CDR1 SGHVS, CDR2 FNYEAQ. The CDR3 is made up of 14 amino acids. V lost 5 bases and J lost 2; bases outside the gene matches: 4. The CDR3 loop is CASSAYRGPYEQYF. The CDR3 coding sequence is TGTGCCAGCAGCGCATACAGGGGGCCCTACGAGCAGTACTTC.

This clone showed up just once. CDR3: CASRTGTVYEQYF. The CDR3 bases are TGTGCCAGCAGAACCGGGACAGTCTACGAGCAGTACTTC. The chain uses TRBV28 and TRBJ2-7, with 7 bases matching TRBD1. From germline, CDR1 is MDHEN and CDR2 SYDVKM. The CDR3 has 13 residues. V lost 6 bases, J lost 3 bases, and 5 bases stayed unmatched.

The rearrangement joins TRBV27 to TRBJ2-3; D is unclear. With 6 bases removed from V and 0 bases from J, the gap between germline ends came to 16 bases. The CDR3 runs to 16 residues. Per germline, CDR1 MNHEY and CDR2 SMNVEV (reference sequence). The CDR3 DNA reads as TGTGCCAGCAGCACTCTCACTATGGCTAGCACAGATACGCAGTATTTT. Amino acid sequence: CASSTLTMASTDTQYF.

The chain's CDR3 is CASSLFDRGRLEGYTF. CDR3 in DNA: TGTGCCAGCAGCTTATTCGACAGGGGGCGTCTTGAAGGCTACACCTTC. The J gene is TRBJ1-2, the V gene TRBV13; 10 bases match TRBD1. V dropped 2 bases and J dropped 8; count of bases not matched to a gene: 11. CDR3 length: 16 residues. Germline V CDR1 and CDR2: PRHDT, FYEKMQ (reference sequence).

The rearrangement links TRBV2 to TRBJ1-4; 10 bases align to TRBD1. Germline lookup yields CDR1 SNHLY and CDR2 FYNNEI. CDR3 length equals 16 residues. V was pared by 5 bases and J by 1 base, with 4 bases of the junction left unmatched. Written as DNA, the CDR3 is TGTGCCAGCAGTTACGGACAGGGGGGAACTAATGAAAAACTGTTTTTT. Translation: CASSYGQGGTNEKLFF.

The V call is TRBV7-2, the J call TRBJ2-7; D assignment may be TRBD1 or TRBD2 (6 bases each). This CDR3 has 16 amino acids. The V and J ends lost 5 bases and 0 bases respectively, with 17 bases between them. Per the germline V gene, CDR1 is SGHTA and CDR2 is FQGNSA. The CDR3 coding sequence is TGTGCCAGCAGCCTCCCGTGGGGGGCGAGCTCCTACGAGCAGTACTTC. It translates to CASSLPWGASSYEQYF. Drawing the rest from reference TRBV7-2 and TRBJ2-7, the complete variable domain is GAGVSQSPSNKVTEKGKDVELRCDPISGHTALYWYRQSLGQGLEFLIYFQGNSAPDKSGLPSDRFSAERTGGSVSTLTIQRTQQEDSAVYLCASSLPWGASSYEQYFGPGTRLTVT.

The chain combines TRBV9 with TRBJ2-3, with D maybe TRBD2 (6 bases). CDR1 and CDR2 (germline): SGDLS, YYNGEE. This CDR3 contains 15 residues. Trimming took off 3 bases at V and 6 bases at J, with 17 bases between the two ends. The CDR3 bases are TGTGCCAGCAGCGCCGGTAGCGGAGCGTCGGATACGCAGTATTTT. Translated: CASSAGSGASDTQYF.

The CDR3 region is CASSPLAEKGVVSPLHF. As DNA, the CDR3 is TGTGCCAGCAGCCCCTTGGCCGAGAAGGGAGTTGTTTCACCCCTCCACTTT. This chain joins TRBV9 and TRBJ1-6, with unresolved D. CDR3 length equals 17 residues. With 4 bases removed from V and 9 bases from J, the gap between germline ends came to 23 bases. CDR1 is SGDLS and CDR2 is YYNGEE in the germline V gene.

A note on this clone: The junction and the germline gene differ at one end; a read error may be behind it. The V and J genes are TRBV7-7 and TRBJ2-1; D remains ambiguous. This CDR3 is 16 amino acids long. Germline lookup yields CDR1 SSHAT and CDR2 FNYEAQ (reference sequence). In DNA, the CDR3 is TGTGCTAGCAGCTTATCCTGGACGGTTTCCTACAATGAGCAGTTCTTC. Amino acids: CASSLSWTVSYNEQFF.

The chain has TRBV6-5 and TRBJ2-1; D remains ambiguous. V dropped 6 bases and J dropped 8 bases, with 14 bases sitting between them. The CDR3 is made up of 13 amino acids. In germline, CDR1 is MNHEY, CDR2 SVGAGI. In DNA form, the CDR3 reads TGTGCCAGCAGACCGCCAGGACGGGATGAGCAGTTCTTC. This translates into CASRPPGRDEQFF.

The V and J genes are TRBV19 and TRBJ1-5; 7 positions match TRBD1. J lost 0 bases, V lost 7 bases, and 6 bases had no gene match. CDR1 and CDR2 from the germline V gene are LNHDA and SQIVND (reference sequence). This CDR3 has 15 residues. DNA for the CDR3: TGTGCCAGTACGTGGGACAGTAATAGCAATCAGCCCCAGCATTTT. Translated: CASTWDSNSNQPQHF.

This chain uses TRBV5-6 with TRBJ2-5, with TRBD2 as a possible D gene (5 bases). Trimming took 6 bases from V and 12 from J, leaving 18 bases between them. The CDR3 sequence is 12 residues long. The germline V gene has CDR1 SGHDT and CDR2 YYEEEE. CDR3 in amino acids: CASTLGLGEEYF. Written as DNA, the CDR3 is TGTGCCAGCACCCTTGGACTTGGGGAAGAGTACTTC. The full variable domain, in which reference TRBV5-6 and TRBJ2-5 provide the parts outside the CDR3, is DAGVTQSPTHLIKTRGQQVTLRCSPKSGHDTVSWYQQALGQGPQFIFQYYEEEERQRGNFPDRFSGHQFPNYSSELNVNALLLGDSALYLCASTLGLGEEYFGPGTRLLVL.